Below are 30 T cell receptor beta chains sequenced from a single sample in a study of T-cell memory formation after mild COVID-19. TCRdb recomputed calls from the 5' RACE reads with MiXCR, one row per CDR3 protein. The repertoire consists of about 400,000 distinct CDR3 sequences, with 23% occurring once and the leading ten covering about 12%. Sequenced: PBMCs or a T cell subset sorted from them (not recorded which). These receptors were taken from an adult woman who had mild COVID-19 (a few samples of this study predate the infection). Cell type and time point are not known.

This clonotype was detected only a few times. The rearrangement uses TRBV5-1 and TRBJ1-2; D is ambiguous. The CDR3 has 12 residues. With 3 bases removed from V and 3 bases from J, the gap between germline ends came to 6 bases. Per germline, CDR1 SGHRS and CDR2 YFSETQ. CDR3 in amino acids: CASSSEYYGYTF. CDR3 in DNA: TGCGCCAGCAGCTCAGAGTACTATGGCTACACCTTC. Full variable domain (missing parts from reference TRBV5-1 and TRBJ1-2): KAGVTQTPRYLIKTRGQQVTLSCSPISGHRSVSWYQQTPGQGLQFLFEYFSETQRNKGNFPGRFSGRQFSNSRSEMNVSTLELGDSALYLCASSSEYYGYTFGSGTRLTVV.

The V gene is TRBV5-1, the J gene TRBJ2-3, with a weak D call TRBD1 (6 bases). CDR1 and CDR2 from the germline V gene are SGHRS and YFSETQ. The V end lost 2 bases, the J end lost 7 bases, and 17 bases lay between the germline ends. This CDR3 contains 15 residues. The CDR3 DNA reads TGCGCCAGCAGCTTAATGACAGGCGCCCTGAATACGCAGTATTTT. This sequence encodes CASSLMTGALNTQYF. The full variable domain, with the rest looked up from reference TRBV5-1 and TRBJ2-3, is KAGVTQTPRYLIKTRGQQVTLSCSPISGHRSVSWYQQTPGQGLQFLFEYFSETQRNKGNFPGRFSGRQFSNSRSEMNVSTLELGDSALYLCASSLMTGALNTQYFGPGTRLTVL.

This clonotype was seen only a few times. V gene TRBV24-1 combines with J gene TRBJ2-3; maybe TRBD2 (6 bases). V was cut by 2 bases and J by 1 base, with 18 bases left in between. The germline gives CDR1 KGHDR, CDR2 SFDVKD. The CDR3 has 18 residues. The CDR3 DNA reads TGTGCCACCAGTGATTCCTATGGAACGGGAGCCGGCACAGATACGCAGTATTTT. It specifies CATSDSYGTGAGTDTQYF.

The rearrangement uses TRBV12-3 or TRBV12-4 and TRBJ2-1; D unclear. The CDR3 contains 15 residues. Trimming took 3 bases from V and 7 from J, leaving 16 bases between them. CDR3: CASSFRRSPFNEQFF. CDR3 sequence (DNA): TGTGCCAGCAGTTTCAGGAGATCCCCCTTTAATGAGCAGTTCTTC.

The chain employs TRBV4-1 and TRBJ2-2; D unclear. CDR3 length: 17 residues. V was shortened by 2 bases and J by 0 bases, with 13 bases between the two germline ends. Germline values: CDR1 MGHRA, CDR2 YSYEKL. The CDR3 DNA sequence: TGCGCCAGCAGCCAATTTTCCCCTTGGACGAACACCGGGGAGCTGTTTTTT. It translates to CASSQFSPWTNTGELFF.

The chain joins TRBV6-2 or TRBV6-3 to TRBJ2-7, with D perhaps TRBD2 (5 bases). V lost 4 bases and J lost 0, with 13 bases in between. There are 15 residues in the CDR3. Germline-derived CDR1 and CDR2 are MNHEY and SVGEGT. The CDR3 loop is CASSSLTGSSYEQYF. In DNA form, the CDR3 reads TGTGCCAGCAGTTCCTTGACGGGGAGCTCCTACGAGCAGTACTTC.

This chain links TRBV7-6 with TRBJ1-2, with D possibly matching TRBD1 (5 bases). The CDR3 is 11 amino acids. Trimming removed 5 bases at V and 14 bases at J, with 15 bases between. Germline CDR1 SGHVS, CDR2 FNYEAQ. As DNA, the CDR3 is TGTGCCAGCAGCAACGCACAGGCCCCGACCTTC. It encodes CASSNAQAPTF.

This sequence joins TRBV7-2 and TRBJ2-7; the match to TRBD2 covers 10 bases. V trimming: 4 bases; J trimming: 3 bases; junction bases outside the gene matches: 6. Germline V gene data show CDR1 as SGHTA and CDR2 as FQGNSA. The CDR3 covers 15 residues. The CDR3 protein is CASSSRLAGDYEQYF. In DNA, the CDR3 is TGTGCCAGCAGCTCACGACTAGCGGGCGACTACGAGCAGTACTTC.

The chain combines TRBV7-2 with TRBJ2-5; 8 bases are shared with TRBD2. Unmatched junction bases numbered 13, after V lost 5 bases and J lost 5 bases. The CDR3 has 16 amino acids. CDR1 and CDR2 (germline): SGHTA, FQGNSA. Here the CDR3 reads CASSKQAGVRAETQYF. Here the CDR3 DNA reads TGTGCCAGCAGCAAACAAGCGGGAGTTAGGGCGGAGACCCAGTACTTC.

A few counts support this clonotype. The V call is TRBV7-9, the J call TRBJ1-1; D is possibly TRBD1 (6 bases). Germline V gene sequence: CDR1 SEHNR, CDR2 FQNEAQ (reference sequence). V shed 1 base and J shed 4 bases, with 13 bases lying between them. The CDR3 covers 15 residues. CDR3 in DNA: TGTGCCAGCAGCTTAGAGCGGGGGGCGCGCACTGAAGCTTTCTTT. Translation gives CASSLERGARTEAFF.

This clonotype has only a few counts. The J gene is TRBJ1-1, the V gene TRBV12-3 or TRBV12-4; possible D gene TRBD1, 6 bases. The CDR3 contains 14 residues. Trimming left V 6 bases short and J 1 base short, with 12 bases between. CDR3: CASRDLGANTEAFF. CDR3 in DNA: TGTGCCAGCAGGGACCTGGGGGCGAACACTGAAGCTTTCTTT.

The chain has TRBV7-2 and TRBJ2-6, with D perhaps TRBD1 (5 bases). CDR3 length: 14 residues. Germline CDR1 reads SGHTA; CDR2 reads FQGNSA. V shed 5 bases and J shed 4 bases, with 9 bases lying between them. The CDR3 sequence: CASSPGFGANVLTF. The DNA of the CDR3 is TGTGCCAGCAGCCCAGGGTTCGGGGCCAACGTCCTGACTTTC.

The V gene is TRBV6-5, the J gene TRBJ1-3, with D possibly TRBD1 on 6 matching bases. V was cut by 5 bases and J by 4 bases, with 12 bases left in between. Germline CDR1 reads MNHEY; CDR2 reads SVGAGI. The length of the CDR3 is 14 residues. The CDR3 region is CASSHPGQGNTIYF. For the CDR3, the DNA is TGTGCCAGCAGTCACCCGGGACAAGGAAACACCATATATTTT.

This clonotype was observed once. This chain links TRBV7-9 with TRBJ2-5; D possibly matches TRBD1 or TRBD2 (5 bases each). With 5 bases removed from V and 5 bases from J, the gap between germline ends came to 18 bases. There are 15 residues in the CDR3. CDR1 SEHNR and CDR2 FQNEAQ come from the germline V gene (reference sequence). In nucleotides, the CDR3 is TGTGCCAGCAGCCATCCCCCAGGGAGAGGGGAGACCCAGTACTTC. As protein: CASSHPPGRGETQYF. The variable domain in full, with the rest retrieved from reference TRBV7-9 and TRBJ2-5, is DTGVSQNPRHKITKRGQNVTFRCDPISEHNRLYWYRQTLGQGPEFLTYFQNEAQLEKSRLLSDRFSAERPKGSFSTLEIQRTEQGDSAMYLCASSHPPGRGETQYFGPGTRLLVL.

The chain employs TRBV12-2 and TRBJ2-3; TRBD2, the D gene given by the table, was not confirmed from the DNA. TRBV12-2 is tagged as a pseudogene. The CDR3 sequence is 19 residues long. CDR3 nucleotides: TGTGCAAGTCGCTTAGCAGCCCGTTTGGGGGCTAGTCCCACAGATACGCAGTATTTT. Residues: CASRLAARLGASPTDTQYF.

The chain uses TRBV7-6 and TRBJ2-1; 15 positions agree with TRBD2. CDR1 SGHVS and CDR2 FNYEAQ come from the germline V gene. The CDR3 loop spans 18 amino acids. J gave up 4 bases and V 4 bases, and 8 bases lay outside the gene matches. CDR3 DNA: TGTGCCAGCAGCTCCTCCAGGACTAGCGGGGGGGTTTACAATGAGCAGTTCTTC. Its protein product is CASSSSRTSGGVYNEQFF.

The V and J genes are TRBV15 and TRBJ2-7; possibly TRBD2 for D (5 bases). The CDR3 consists of 13 residues. The V gene lost 4 bases and the J gene lost 4 bases, with 11 bases spanning the gap. Germline CDR1 LNHNV, CDR2 YYDKDF (reference sequence). The CDR3 sequence is CATSTLRGYEQYF. In DNA form, the CDR3 reads TGTGCCACCAGCACCCTCCGGGGATACGAGCAGTACTTC.

The V call is TRBV10-3, the J call TRBJ2-7; D call uncertain. With 2 bases removed from V and 3 bases from J, the gap between germline ends came to 11 bases. Germline lookup yields CDR1 ENHRY and CDR2 SYGVKD. The CDR3 extends over 14 amino acids. The CDR3 coding sequence is TGTGCCATCAGTGAGACCCCGAATAACTACGAGCAGTACTTC. This translates into CAISETPNNYEQYF.

This clonotype was seen at least ten times. The rearrangement links TRBV20-1 to TRBJ2-7; TRBD2 matches 8 bases. The CDR3 consists of 14 residues. The germline CDR1 and CDR2 sequences are DFQATT and SNEGSKA (reference sequence). V lost 1 base to trimming and J lost 5 bases; unmatched junction nucleotides: 7. The CDR3 sequence is CSARALLAAHEQYF. DNA of the CDR3: TGCAGTGCTAGAGCACTACTAGCGGCCCACGAGCAGTACTTC.

The chain links TRBV19 to TRBJ2-2; TRBD2 matches at 7 bases. The CDR3 length is 12 residues. Germline lookup yields CDR1 LNHDA and CDR2 SQIVND (reference sequence). J gave up 7 bases and V 7 bases, and 3 bases lay outside the gene matches. In DNA form, the CDR3 reads TGTGCCAGTAACTTAGCGGGCGGGGAGCTGTTTTTT. This gives the protein CASNLAGGELFF. Full variable domain (missing parts from reference TRBV19 and TRBJ2-2): DGGITQSPKYLFRKEGQNVTLSCEQNLNHDAMYWYRQDPGQGLRLIYYSQIVNDFQKGDIAEGYSVSREKKESFPLTVTSAQKNPTAFYLCASNLAGGELFFGEGSRLTVL.

Only a few counts were recorded for this clonotype. The J gene is TRBJ2-1, the V gene TRBV7-6; no clear D gene. CDR3 length: 15 residues. V was clipped by 0 bases and J by 2 bases, with 8 bases between them. The germline CDR1 and CDR2 sequences are SGHVS and FNYEAQ. The CDR3 coding sequence is TGTGCCAGCAGCTTAGCGGTCACTCCCTACAATGAGCAGTTCTTC. Amino acid sequence: CASSLAVTPYNEQFF.

V usage is TRBV20-1 and J usage is TRBJ1-6; TRBD1 is a possible D gene (6 bases). The germline CDR1 and CDR2 sequences are DFQATT and SNEGSKA (reference sequence). The CDR3 runs to 14 residues. V was cut by 3 bases and J by 5 bases, with 11 bases left in between. The DNA of the CDR3 is TGCAGTGCTAGGGGGGGGCGCGATAATTCACCCCTCCACTTT. This translates into CSARGGRDNSPLHF.

The V gene is TRBV7-2, the J gene TRBJ2-5; no clear D. CDR1 and CDR2 from the germline V gene are SGHTA and FQGNSA. The CDR3 runs to 13 residues. Trimming pared 8 bases from V and 5 bases from J, leaving 15 bases between. The CDR3: CASRTYVGETQYF. In DNA form, the CDR3 reads TGTGCCAGCCGCACCTATGTCGGGGAGACCCAGTACTTC.

This sequence joins TRBV11-3 and TRBJ2-7, with D hard to call. CDR3 size: 13 residues. The germline gives CDR1 SGHNT, CDR2 YENEEA. Deletions cut 5 bases from V and 3 bases from J, with 11 bases between. CDR3 nucleotide sequence: TGTGCCAGCAGCCTCCCGCTCAACTACGAGCAGTACTTC. It specifies CASSLPLNYEQYF.

This clonotype has only a few counts. The V call is TRBV10-3, the J call TRBJ1-5, with TRBD1 as a possible D gene (5 bases). CDR3 length: 16 amino acids. V lost 6 bases to trimming and J lost 4 bases, with 19 bases between them. From germline, CDR1 is ENHRY and CDR2 SYGVKD. CDR3 sequence (DNA): TGTGCCATCAGGGGGGATTTTACCGTCGGAAATCAGCCCCAGCATTTT. Its protein is CAIRGDFTVGNQPQHF.

This clonotype was seen a few times. The gene calls are TRBV12-3 or TRBV12-4 and TRBJ1-5, with D uncertain. V lost 5 bases and J lost 5, with 7 bases in between. CDR3 size: 12 residues. DNA for the CDR3: TGTGCCAGCAGTCCCATGGATCAGCCCCAGCATTTT. This gives the protein CASSPMDQPQHF.

This chain uses TRBV28 with TRBJ1-1; D is unclear. The CDR3 runs 14 residues. Per germline, CDR1 MDHEN and CDR2 SYDVKM. The V gene lost 10 bases and the J gene lost 1 base, with 16 bases spanning the gap. DNA of the CDR3: TGTGCCATTACGTCATACCCCCAGAACACTGAAGCTTTCTTT. Its translation is CAITSYPQNTEAFF.

This clonotype was seen only a few times. The chain is built from TRBV7-9 and TRBJ2-1, with 7 bases that match TRBD2. This CDR3 has 14 residues. With V trimmed by 3 bases and J by 8 bases, 7 bases remained unmatched. Germline assignment: CDR1 SEHNR and CDR2 FQNEAQ (reference sequence). This CDR3 is CASSFRSGPYEQFF. The CDR3 nucleotides read TGTGCCAGCAGCTTCCGTAGCGGGCCTTATGAGCAGTTCTTC.

The chain recombines TRBV12-3 or TRBV12-4 with TRBJ1-2, with D uncertain. Between the trimmed V and J ends, which lost 3 bases and 2 bases, there was a span of 10 bases. This CDR3 comprises 14 residues. The CDR3 loop reads CASSLEHANYGYTF. CDR3 in DNA: TGTGCCAGCAGTTTGGAACATGCGAACTATGGCTACACCTTC.

The J gene is TRBJ2-3, the V gene TRBV10-2; 10 bases map to TRBD2. Trimming took 6 bases from V and 5 from J; bases not matched to a gene: 5. Germline CDR1 WSHSY, CDR2 SAAADI. The CDR3 covers 14 residues. The CDR3 coding sequence is TGCGCCAGCAGAGTAGCGGGGGGTCTAGATACGCAGTATTTT. Translating it yields CASRVAGGLDTQYF.